What follows are 23 T cell receptor beta chains derived from one specimen sequenced in a study of T cell changes during pregnancy in multiple sclerosis (dated by TCRdb to about 2019). Receptors were amplified or captured by the immunoSEQ multiplex PCR assay. TCRdb took this table from immuneACCESS and kept in-frame rearrangements with V and J called. Such tables lack part of the clones; where checked against another copy, unresolved V genes explain under half of the gap, and the rest is unexplained. The sample data list about 51,000 clones, and approximately 92% of these were observed just once. The top ten clonotypes cover approximately 0.72% of the sample. The specimen comprised CD4+ T cells from peripheral blood mononuclear cells, sampled in the third trimester of pregnancy. All receptors derive from a female donor with multiple sclerosis, enrolled in a pregnancy study.

V is TRBV27 and J is TRBJ2-1; D uncertain. CDR1 and CDR2 (germline): MNHEY, SMNVEV (reference sequence). V gave up 3 bases and J gave up 9 bases, with 12 bases separating them. The CDR3 has 13 residues. The CDR3 loop reads CASSFPGHGEQFF. The CDR3 DNA is TGTGCCAGCAGTTTCCCAGGTCACGGTGAGCAGTTCTTC.

The chain links TRBV6-5 to TRBJ2-5, with D perhaps matching TRBD2 (5 bases). Germline assignment: CDR1 MNHEY and CDR2 SVGAGI. Trimming shortened V by 5 bases and J by 5 bases, and 15 bases separated the two germline ends. The CDR3 covers 14 residues. This CDR3 reads CASSRHGGRETQYF. As DNA, the CDR3 is TGTGCCAGCAGTCGACACGGAGGAAGGGAGACCCAGTACTTC.

This chain connects TRBV20-1 to TRBJ2-3, with D unresolved. The CDR3 extends over 11 amino acids. V was pared by 3 bases and J by 5 bases, with 6 bases between. Looked up from germline, CDR1 is DFQATT and CDR2 is SNEGSKA (reference sequence). CDR3: CSASQLDTQYF. CDR3 sequence (DNA): TGCAGTGCTAGTCAGTTAGATACGCAGTATTTT.

This clone was seen once. The chain recombines TRBV7-2 with TRBJ2-3; D is possibly TRBD1 (5 bases). The CDR3 runs 14 residues. V lost 6 bases to trimming and J lost 4 bases, with 14 bases between them. In germline, CDR1 is SGHTA, CDR2 FQGNSA. Here the CDR3 reads CASRQARPSDTQYF. Here the CDR3 DNA reads TGTGCCAGCAGACAGGCCCGCCCCTCAGATACGCAGTATTTT.

This chain connects TRBV7-2 to TRBJ1-4; D is unresolved. The CDR3 loop spans 15 amino acids. The V and J ends lost 5 bases and 8 bases respectively, with 18 bases between them. CDR1 is SGHTA and CDR2 is FQGNSA in the germline V gene. CDR3 loop: CASSLEPNRYEKLFF. The CDR3 DNA follows: TGTGCCAGCAGCCTCGAACCGAACCGCTACGAAAAACTGTTTTTT.

The V gene is TRBV6-6, the J gene TRBJ2-1; 7 positions agree with TRBD2. The germline V gene has CDR1 MNHNY and CDR2 SVGAGI (reference sequence). Losses at the gene ends were 6 bases for V and 11 bases for J; bases not matched to a gene: 10. There are 13 residues in the CDR3. This CDR3 is CASSNRPAGQQFF. The CDR3 DNA reads as TGTGCCAGCAGCAACCGACCAGCGGGGCAGCAGTTCTTC.

This clone was counted once. The chain uses TRBV21-1 and TRBJ2-7; TRBD2, as called in the table, went unchecked against the DNA. TRBV21-1 is classified as a pseudogene. The CDR3 has 16 residues. CDR3 sequence: CASSPPGLAGGPFRYF. CDR3 nucleotide sequence: TGTGCCAGCAGCCCCCCGGGACTAGCGGGAGGGCCTTTTCGGTACTTC.

CDR3 in amino acids: CASGLKDHGNTIYF. CDR3 nucleotide sequence: TGTGCCAGCGGACTAAAGGATCATGGAAACACCATATATTTT. The rearrangement uses TRBV6-1 and TRBJ1-3; no clear D gene. The V gene's germline CDR1 is MNHNS and CDR2 SASEGT. The length of the CDR3 is 14 residues. The V gene lost 8 bases and the J gene lost 3 bases, with 14 bases spanning the gap.

The rearrangement uses TRBV5-6 and TRBJ1-4; D is ambiguous. The CDR3 sequence is 15 residues long. The germline gives CDR1 SGHDT, CDR2 YYEEEE. The ends were cut back, 4 bases at V and 8 bases at J, with 18 bases in the middle. For the CDR3, the DNA is TGTGCCAGCAGCCGTCGCCGGCGGGTGGAAGAAAAACTGTTTTTT. Encoded protein: CASSRRRRVEEKLFF.

Concerning this clone: Its ends do not fully match the called genes, so a read error is possible. The J gene is TRBJ2-1, the V gene TRBV9, with D possibly TRBD2 on 5 matching bases. Germline CDR1 and CDR2: SGDLS and YYNGEE. The CDR3 covers 12 residues. Written as DNA, the CDR3 is TGTGCCAGCAGCGATGACTACTATGAGCAGTTCTTC. As protein: CASSDDYYEQFF.

V and J are TRBV6-1 and TRBJ1-4; no clear D. Germline CDR1 and CDR2: MNHNS and SASEGT. The CDR3 sequence is 12 residues long. V lost 2 bases, J lost 8 bases, and 6 bases lay in between. The CDR3 bases are TGTGCCAGCAGTGAATCGGGAGAAAAACTGTTTTTT. Amino acids: CASSESGEKLFF.

V and J are TRBV19 and TRBJ1-1; a possible D gene is TRBD1 (6 bases). CDR3 length: 15 residues. V was cut by 9 bases and J by 5 bases, with 22 bases left in between. Germline CDR1 is LNHDA and CDR2 is SQIVND (reference sequence). CDR3 residues: CASHTRGGAGTEAFF. The CDR3 DNA is TGTGCCAGCCACACTCGGGGGGGCGCCGGAACTGAAGCTTTCTTT.

V is TRBV27 and J is TRBJ2-7, with 7 bases lining up with TRBD2. Trimming removed 9 bases from V and 6 bases from J; junction bases left unmatched: 14. Per germline, CDR1 MNHEY and CDR2 SMNVEV (reference sequence). The CDR3 has 14 amino acids. The CDR3 DNA sequence: TGTGCCAGTCGTCCCTCGGGAGGCCCGGGCGAGCAGTACTTC. This gives the protein CASRPSGGPGEQYF.

The rearrangement uses TRBV10-3 and TRBJ2-3; 9 nucleotides line up with TRBD1. Germline V lookup: CDR1 ENHRY, CDR2 SYGVKD. V lost 4 bases and J lost 7; bases outside the gene matches: 9. The CDR3 runs to 15 residues. The chain's CDR3 is CAISGTDRGTNTQYF. CDR3 bases: TGTGCCATCAGTGGGACGGACAGGGGAACAAATACGCAGTATTTT.

The chain employs TRBV5-1 and TRBJ2-7, with D possibly TRBD2 on 5 matching bases. Germline V CDR1 and CDR2: SGHRS, YFSETQ. The ends were cut back, 4 bases at V and 2 bases at J, with 13 bases in the middle. This CDR3 is built from 14 residues. As DNA, the CDR3 is TGCGCCAGCAGCACAGCCACGAGGGCCTACGAGCAGTACTTC. This encodes CASSTATRAYEQYF.

The gene calls are TRBV29-1 and TRBJ2-3, with TRBD2 matching 7 bases. J lost 4 bases, V lost 5 bases, and 9 bases had no gene match. CDR3 length: 14 residues. Germline V lookup: CDR1 SQVTM, CDR2 ANQGSEA. CDR3 sequence (DNA): TGCAGCGTTCTGAGCGGGAACGGCGCAGATACGCAGTATTTT. Its protein is CSVLSGNGADTQYF.

The chain couples TRBV6-1 to TRBJ1-2; 10 nucleotides align to TRBD1. Germline loops: CDR1 MNHNS, CDR2 SASEGT. This CDR3 spans 13 amino acids. The trim removed 8 bases at V and 5 bases at J, leaving 5 bases unmatched. The CDR3 region is CASGDRGEYGYTF. In nucleotides, the CDR3 is TGTGCCAGCGGGGACAGGGGAGAATATGGCTACACCTTC.

V gene TRBV30 combines with J gene TRBJ2-5; 16 positions agree with TRBD2. Germline loops: CDR1 GTSNPN, CDR2 SVGIG (reference sequence). The CDR3 spans 17 residues. After removal of 5 bases from V and 5 bases from J, the junction contained 11 bases not matched to a gene. CDR3 residues: CAWGTGLAGGYGETQYF. The CDR3, as DNA: TGTGCCTGGGGAACGGGACTAGCGGGAGGGTATGGGGAGACCCAGTACTTC. Together with reference TRBV30 and TRBJ2-5, the CDR3 gives the full variable domain: SQTIHQWPATLVQPVGSPLSLECTVEGTSNPNLYWYRQAAGRGLQLLFYSVGIGQISSEVPQNLSASRPQDRQFILSSKKLLLSDSGFYLCAWGTGLAGGYGETQYFGPGTRLLVL.

The J gene is TRBJ1-2, the V gene TRBV7-2; no definite D call. With 5 bases removed from V and 3 bases from J, the gap between germline ends came to 13 bases. The germline V gene has CDR1 SGHTA and CDR2 FQGNSA. This CDR3 has 14 amino acids. CDR3 sequence reads: CASSRIGGHYGYTF. CDR3 bases: TGTGCCAGCAGCCGGATCGGCGGCCACTATGGCTACACCTTC. Full variable domain (remainder filled in from reference TRBV7-2 and TRBJ1-2): GAGVSQSPSNKVTEKGKDVELRCDPISGHTALYWYRQSLGQGLEFLIYFQGNSAPDKSGLPSDRFSAERTGGSVSTLTIQRTQQEDSAVYLCASSRIGGHYGYTFGSGTRLTVV.

This clone was seen only a few times. This chain joins TRBV28 and TRBJ2-7; 9 nucleotides agree with TRBD1. Germline assignment: CDR1 MDHEN and CDR2 SYDVKM. The CDR3 totals 15 residues. V shed 6 bases and J 5 bases; nucleotides not matched to a gene: 11. Here the CDR3 DNA reads TGTGCCAGCAGACCCACAAGGGGACAGGGACACGAGCAGTACTTC. This sequence encodes CASRPTRGQGHEQYF.

The CDR3, as DNA: TGCGCCAGCAGCTTAAGGGGCTCTGGGGCCAACGTCCTGACTTTC. It codes for CASSLRGSGANVLTF. The rearrangement links TRBV5-1 to TRBJ2-6; D perhaps matches TRBD1 (5 bases). From germline, CDR1 is SGHRS and CDR2 YFSETQ. The V end lost 2 bases, the J end lost 0 bases, and 6 bases lay between the germline ends. The CDR3 has 15 residues. Combining the CDR3 with reference TRBV5-1 and TRBJ2-6 gives the whole variable domain KAGVTQTPRYLIKTRGQQVTLSCSPISGHRSVSWYQQTPGQGLQFLFEYFSETQRNKGNFPGRFSGRQFSNSRSEMNVSTLELGDSALYLCASSLRGSGANVLTFGAGSRLTVL.

This clone has a single count. The V and J genes are TRBV5-4 and TRBJ2-3, with 12 bases matching TRBD1. V shed 5 bases and J 4 bases; nucleotides not matched to a gene: 5. The CDR3 consists of 15 residues. CDR1 is SGHNT, CDR2 YYREEE, per germline (reference sequence). CDR3 sequence (DNA): TGTGCCAGCAGTAACGGGACAGGGGGCCCAGATACGCAGTATTTT. This sequence encodes CASSNGTGGPDTQYF.

The chain recombines TRBV27 with TRBJ2-2; 12 nucleotides align to TRBD2. Germline loops: CDR1 MNHEY, CDR2 SMNVEV (reference sequence). The V segment lost 4 bases and the J segment 9 bases; nucleotides outside the gene matches: 6. The CDR3 totals 15 residues. The CDR3 region is CASSSSGRGYRELFF. The CDR3 coding sequence is TGTGCCAGCAGTTCTAGCGGGAGGGGGTACCGGGAGCTGTTTTTT.